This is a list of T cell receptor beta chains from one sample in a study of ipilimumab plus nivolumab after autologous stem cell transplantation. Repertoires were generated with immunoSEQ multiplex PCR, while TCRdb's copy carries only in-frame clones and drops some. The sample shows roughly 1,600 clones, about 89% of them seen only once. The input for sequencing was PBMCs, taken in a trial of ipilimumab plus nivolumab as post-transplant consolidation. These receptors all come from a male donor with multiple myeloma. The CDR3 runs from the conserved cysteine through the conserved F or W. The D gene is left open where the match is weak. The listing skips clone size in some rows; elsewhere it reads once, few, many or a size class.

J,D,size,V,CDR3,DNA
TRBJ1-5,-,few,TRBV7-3,CASSFPGQPQHF,TGTGCCAGCAGCTTTCCCGGGCAGCCCCAGCATTTT
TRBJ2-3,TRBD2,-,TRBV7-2,CASSMMTSGSGDTQYF,TGTGCCAGCAGCATGATGACTAGCGGGAGTGGAGATACGCAGTATTTT
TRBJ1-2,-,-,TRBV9,CASSAMRNYGYTF,TGTGCCAGCAGCGCCATGAGGAACTATGGCTACACCTTC
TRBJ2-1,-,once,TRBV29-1,CSVDNPRAYNEQFF,TGCAGCGTTGATAACCCTCGTGCCTACAATGAGCAGTTCTTC
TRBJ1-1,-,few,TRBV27,CASSLTIYQSPEAFF,TGTGCCAGCAGTTTAACCATATATCAATCCCCTGAAGCTTTCTTT
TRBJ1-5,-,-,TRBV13,CASSRRTNMGGNQPQHF,TGTGCCAGCAGCCGACGGACCAACATGGGGGGCAATCAGCCCCAGCATTTT
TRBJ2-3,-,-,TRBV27,CASSFSPTSTDTQYF,TGTGCCAGCAGTTTCTCACCGACTAGCACAGATACGCAGTATTTT
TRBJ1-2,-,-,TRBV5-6,CASSLVQRHYGYTF,TGTGCCAGCAGCTTGGTTCAAAGGCACTATGGCTACACCTTC
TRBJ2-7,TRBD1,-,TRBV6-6,CASSYAGTGAFEQYF,TGTGCCAGCAGTTACGCTGGGACAGGGGCCTTTGAGCAGTACTTC
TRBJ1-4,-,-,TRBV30,CAWSAARTNEKLFF,TGTGCCTGGAGCGCCGCAAGGACGAATGAAAAACTGTTTTTT
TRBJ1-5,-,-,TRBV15,CATSKATESNQPQHF,TGTGCCACCAGCAAGGCCACAGAGAGCAATCAGCCCCAGCATTTT
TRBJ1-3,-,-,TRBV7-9,CASSFTEGNTIYF,TGTGCCAGCAGCTTCACAGAAGGAAACACCATATATTTT